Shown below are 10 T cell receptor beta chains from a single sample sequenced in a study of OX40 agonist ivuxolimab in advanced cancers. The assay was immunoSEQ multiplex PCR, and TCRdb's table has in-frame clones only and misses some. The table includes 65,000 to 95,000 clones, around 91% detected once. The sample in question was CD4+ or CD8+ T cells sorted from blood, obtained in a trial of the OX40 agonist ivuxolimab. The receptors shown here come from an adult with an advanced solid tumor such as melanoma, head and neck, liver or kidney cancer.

For the CDR3, the DNA is TGTGCCAGCAGCTTGGGGCGGGGGGTAGTTCAGCCCCAGCATTTT. It yields the protein CASSLGRGVVQPQHF. The chain recombines TRBV7-8 with TRBJ1-5; a weak D match, TRBD1 (5 bases). CDR1 is SGHVS and CDR2 is FQNEAQ in the germline V gene. The CDR3 covers 15 residues. Trimming stripped 3 bases from V and 6 bases from J, with 15 bases between.

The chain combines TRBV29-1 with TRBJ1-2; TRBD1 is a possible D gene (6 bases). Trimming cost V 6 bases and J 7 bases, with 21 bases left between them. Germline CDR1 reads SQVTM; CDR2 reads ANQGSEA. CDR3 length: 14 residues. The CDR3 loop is CSVGGGGGTAGYTF. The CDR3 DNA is TGCAGCGTGGGGGGGGGCGGAGGGACGGCTGGCTACACCTTC.

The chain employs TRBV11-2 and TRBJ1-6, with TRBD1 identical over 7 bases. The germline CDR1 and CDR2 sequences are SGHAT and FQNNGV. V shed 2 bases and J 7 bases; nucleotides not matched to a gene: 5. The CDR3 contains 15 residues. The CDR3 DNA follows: TGTGCCAGCAGCTTAACGACAGGGAGCAATTCACCCCTCCACTTT. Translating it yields CASSLTTGSNSPLHF.

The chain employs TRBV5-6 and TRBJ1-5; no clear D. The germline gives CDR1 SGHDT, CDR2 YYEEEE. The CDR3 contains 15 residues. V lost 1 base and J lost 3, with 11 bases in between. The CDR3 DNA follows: TGTGCCAGCAGCTTGAGTTTTGTAAACAATCAGCCCCAGCATTTT. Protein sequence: CASSLSFVNNQPQHF.

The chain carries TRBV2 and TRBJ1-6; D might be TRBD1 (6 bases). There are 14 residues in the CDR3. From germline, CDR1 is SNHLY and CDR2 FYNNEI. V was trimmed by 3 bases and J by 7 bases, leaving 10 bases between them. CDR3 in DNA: TGTGCCAGCAGTGACGGCAGGGGAAATTCACCCCTCCACTTT. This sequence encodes CASSDGRGNSPLHF.

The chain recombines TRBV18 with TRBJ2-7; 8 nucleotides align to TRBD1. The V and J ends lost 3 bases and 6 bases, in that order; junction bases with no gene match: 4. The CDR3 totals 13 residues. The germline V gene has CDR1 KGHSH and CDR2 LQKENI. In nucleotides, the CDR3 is TGTGCCAGCTCACCCCAAGACAGGGGCGAGCAGTACGTC. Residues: CASSPQDRGEQYV.

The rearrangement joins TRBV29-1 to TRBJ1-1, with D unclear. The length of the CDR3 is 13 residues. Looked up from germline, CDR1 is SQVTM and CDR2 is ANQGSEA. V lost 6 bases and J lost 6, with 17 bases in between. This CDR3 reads CSVSPWERAEAFF. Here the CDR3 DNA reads TGCAGCGTCAGCCCGTGGGAACGGGCTGAAGCTTTCTTT.

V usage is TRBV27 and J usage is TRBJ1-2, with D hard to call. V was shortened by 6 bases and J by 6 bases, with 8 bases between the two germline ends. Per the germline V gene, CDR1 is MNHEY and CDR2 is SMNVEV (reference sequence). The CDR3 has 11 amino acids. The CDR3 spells CASSSVDGYTF. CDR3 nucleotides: TGTGCCAGCAGCTCGGTGGATGGCTACACCTTC.

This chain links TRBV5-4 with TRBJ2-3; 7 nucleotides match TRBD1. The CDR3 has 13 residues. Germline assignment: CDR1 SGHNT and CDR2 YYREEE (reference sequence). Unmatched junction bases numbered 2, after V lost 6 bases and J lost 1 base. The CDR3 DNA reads TGTGCCAGCACCGGACAGGGCACAGATACGCAGTATTTT. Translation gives CASTGQGTDTQYF.

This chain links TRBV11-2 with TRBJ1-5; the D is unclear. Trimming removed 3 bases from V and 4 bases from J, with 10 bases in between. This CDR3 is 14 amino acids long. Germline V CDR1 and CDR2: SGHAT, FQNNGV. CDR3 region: CASSFNNVNQPQHF. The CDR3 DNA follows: TGTGCCAGCAGCTTTAACAATGTGAATCAGCCCCAGCATTTT.